The sequence of this TCR beta chain was determined in a study of ipilimumab plus nivolumab after autologous stem cell transplantation (dated by TCRdb to about 2021). With respect to the entire study: The median number of doses that trial patients received was 5 for ipilimumab and roughly 8 for nivolumab. The myeloma cohort included high-risk transplant-naive patients and patients relapsing within 3 years of a first autologous transplant. Patients with high-risk diffuse large B cell lymphoma, mature T cell lymphoma, or multiple myeloma undergoing autologous transplant were enrolled in the trial. Roughly 35 patients made up the trial's intent-to-treat population.

Per the germline V gene (reference sequence), MNHNY is the CDR1 and SVGAGI is the CDR2. Reading from cysteine to phenylalanine, the CDR3 counts 14 amino acids. Of all the DNA, just the CDR3 is kept, 42 bases in frame from base 1. Ends trimmed: V by 2 bases, J by 5 bases; bases unmatched to a gene: 3. Libraries were built with the immunoSEQ multiplex PCR assay. Not all clones reach the TCRdb copy of this immuneACCESS table, which keeps in-frame sequences only. Checked studies attribute under half of the gap to unresolved V genes and leave the rest unexplained. The sample table holds 1,500 to 2,000 clones, of which under 90% were seen once. The ten most abundant clones make up 13% to 15% of the sample. The full study reports these points: The authors concluded that, as post-transplant consolidation, combined checkpoint inhibition appeared tolerable. The authors stated that profiles of the T cell receptor repertoire, regulatory T cell phenotype and gut microbiota provided a biologic rationale for studying this approach further.

Checkpoint therapy was initiated 14 to 28 days after autologous transplant, and ipilimumab was administered at 1 mg/kg intravenously on day 1 of selected weeks. Nivolumab was administered at 3 mg/kg intravenously on day 1 of weeks 1, 4, 7, 10, and every two weeks through week 26. Combined checkpoint inhibition with ipilimumab and nivolumab as consolidation after autologous stem cell transplantation was tested in a Phase Ib clinical trial. Notes on this clone: The antigen it recognizes is unknown. No base-level quality is on record; no much larger clone is a single base apart.

Sequencing used PBMCs, obtained in a trial of ipilimumab plus nivolumab as post-transplant consolidation. The chain joins TRBV6-6 to TRBJ2-5, with 9 bases in between that match TRBD1. The sequence was collected from a female donor with multiple myeloma. The DNA is TGTGCCAGCAGTTACCTCGGACAGGGGGAGACCCAGTACTTC. It encodes CASSYLGQGETQYF.